This T cell receptor (beta chain) was sequenced in a study of tumor-infiltrating lymphocytes in primary liver carcinoma (dated by TCRdb to 2016 to 2017). For the study in its entirety: Between November 2015 and early 2016, about 5 patients in China with histopathologically diagnosed primary liver carcinoma had surgical resection. High reproducibility was observed for the technical replicate repertoires, with mean shared-clone rates approximately 0.9 and correlation coefficients above 0.95. Each sample produced about 3.5 to 8 million productive TCRbeta reads, and read depth showed no significant difference between tissue types. A total of 35 specimens from 5 patients, comprising some 25 tumor regions, 5 adjacent noncancerous liver tissues and 5 peripheral blood samples, were covered by TCRbeta repertoire sequencing. The tumors of the five patients were staged as T1-T3 N0M0, with maximum diameters ranging from roughly 4 to 11 cm. Of the five patients (three men and two women, aged 30 to 69 years), four had hepatocellular carcinoma and one had combined HCC and intrahepatic cholangiocarcinoma. The study combined TCRbeta repertoire sequencing, expression microarrays and whole-exome sequencing across five regions of each liver tumor, with adjacent normal tissue and blood.

RNA from unsorted whole blood was extracted with TRIzol reagent, and germline DNA was obtained with the DNeasy Blood & Tissue kit. Chronic HBV infection was present in the patients, and the patients were treatment-naive at sampling. Before surgery, four milliliters of peripheral blood were collected into K2EDTA tubes. TCRbeta-specific cDNA was reverse-transcribed from about 520 ng total RNA using a constant-region primer and ProtoScript II reverse transcriptase. Construction of the TCRbeta libraries relied on three nested rounds of multiplex PCR, following a slightly modified ARM-PCR procedure. Each of the first two PCR rounds ran for about 9 cycles and used multiplex TRBV1-TRBV30 forward primers together with a Cbeta reverse primer. Sample barcodes and Illumina adapters were added in a final 25-cycle PCR using Deep VentR polymerase. Amplicons of 200-500 bp were gel-purified with a QIAquick gel extraction kit before sequencing. TCRbeta amplicons were sequenced on an Illumina HiSeq 2500 with 250-bp paired-end reads. Per the original workflow: Quality trimming of reads was performed with Trimmomatic v0.33, and paired reads were merged with FLASH v1.2.11 so that full CDR3 sequences could be recovered. MiGEC v1.2.1b assigned V, D and J germline segments to the rearranged TCRbeta sequences. Clonotype statistics and Shannon-Wiener diversity indices were computed with VDJtools v1.0.0. To reduce sampling bias, subsequent analyses other than the diversity analysis used only the 250 most abundant clonotypes in each sample. The raw public data were reprocessed by TCRdb itself: fastp quality trimming at Q25, MiXCR clonotype calling, in-frame beta chains only. Records with the same CDR3 protein are collapsed into one entry carrying the most frequent genes and DNA. The V and J calls were determined by TCRdb, not by the authors. Present in this sample are 300,000 to 350,000 distinct CDR3 sequences, approximately 65% of which were seen just once. Under 8% of the sample belongs to the ten largest clones.

This clonotype was counted ten times or more. The antigen it recognizes is unknown. Within one base of it there is no much larger clone, and no base qualities were kept. V is pruned by 0 bases and J by 4 bases, leaving 6 bases of the junction without a gene match. Taken from the germline V gene, the CDR1 and CDR2 loops are LGHNA and YSLEER. Including the terminal cysteine and phenylalanine, the CDR3 comprises 15 residues. The CDR3 DNA has 45 bases and is translated from base 1. The paper as a whole reports these results and caveats: With just a few patients in the study, the authors point out that the findings should be validated in a larger study. Because sequencing covered only the TCR beta chain and unpaired alpha chains were not captured, true repertoire diversity is likely underestimated. Consistent with antigen-driven expansion, pairs of tumor regions showed higher repertoire overlap (mean roughly 35%) than either tumor-adjacent pairs (about 17%) or tumor-blood pairs (around 15%). Comparison of CD4+ and CD8+ T cell repertoires was precluded by the use of bulk unsorted samples. The top 250 clones accounted for a significantly greater share of the repertoire in tumors than in blood (p = 0.039).

The sequence came from a man aged 35-49 years with primary liver carcinoma and hepatitis B virus infection. Sequenced input: peripheral blood. The chain is assembled from TRBV4-3 and TRBJ2-7, with 7 bases in between that match TRBD2. For the CDR3, the sequence is CASSQEGGSWYEQYF. The nucleotides are TGCGCCAGCAGCCAAGAGGGCGGGAGCTGGTACGAGCAGTACTTC.